This TCR beta chain was sequenced for a study of blood T cell repertoires in COVID-19. Study details: Samples taken during acute and convalescent COVID-19 were collected in the United States, Italy and Spain. T cells, B-cell-depleted T cells, or PBMCs provided the cDNA or gDNA that served as material.

Original data processing: By means of reference gene primer amplification, nucleated cell counts were estimated. Generated by immunoSEQ multiplex PCR, the TCRdb table keeps only in-frame clones and is missing some. V and J calls and clone size are those listed in that table; D and trimming were worked out from the DNA. The sample has 90,000 to 140,000 clones, 81% seen once. This CDR3 is 13 amino acids long. Germline CDR1 and CDR2: ENHRY and SYGVKD. The V end lost 6 bases, the J end lost 1 base, and 7 bases lay between the germline ends. Sequencing input: peripheral blood. The genes are TRBV10-3 and TRBJ1-3; possible D gene TRBD1, 5 bases. The clonotype was recovered from a man aged 80 or over with acute or convalescent COVID-19. Written as DNA, the CDR3 is TGTGCCATCAGGGGGGGGTCTGGAAACACCATATATTTT. Translating it yields CAIRGGSGNTIYF.